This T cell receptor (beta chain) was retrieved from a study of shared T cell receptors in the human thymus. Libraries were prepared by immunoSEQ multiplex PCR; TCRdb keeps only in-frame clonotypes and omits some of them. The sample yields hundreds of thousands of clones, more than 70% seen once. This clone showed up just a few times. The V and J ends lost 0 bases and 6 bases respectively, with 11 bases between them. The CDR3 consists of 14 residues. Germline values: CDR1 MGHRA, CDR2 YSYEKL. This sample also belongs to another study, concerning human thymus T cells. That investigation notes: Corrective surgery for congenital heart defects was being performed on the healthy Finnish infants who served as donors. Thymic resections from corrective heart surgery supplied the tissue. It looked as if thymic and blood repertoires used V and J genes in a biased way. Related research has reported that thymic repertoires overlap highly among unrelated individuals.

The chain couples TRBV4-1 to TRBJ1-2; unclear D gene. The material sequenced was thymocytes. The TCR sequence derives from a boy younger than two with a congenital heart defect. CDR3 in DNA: TGCGCCAGCAGCCAAGATGAAGCCTTGAATGGCTACACCTTC. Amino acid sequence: CASSQDEALNGYTF.